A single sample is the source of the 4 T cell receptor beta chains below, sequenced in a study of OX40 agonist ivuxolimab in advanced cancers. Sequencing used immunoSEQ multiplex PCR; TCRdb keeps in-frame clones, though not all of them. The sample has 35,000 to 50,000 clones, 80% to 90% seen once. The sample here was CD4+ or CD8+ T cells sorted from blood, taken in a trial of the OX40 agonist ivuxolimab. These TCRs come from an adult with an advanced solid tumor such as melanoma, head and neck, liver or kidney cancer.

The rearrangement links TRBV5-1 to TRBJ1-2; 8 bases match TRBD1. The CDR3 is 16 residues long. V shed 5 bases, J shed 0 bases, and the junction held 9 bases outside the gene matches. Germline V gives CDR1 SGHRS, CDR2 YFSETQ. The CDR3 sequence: CASSGGQGHANYGYTF. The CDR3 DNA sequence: TGCGCCAGCAGTGGCGGACAGGGCCACGCTAACTATGGCTACACCTTC. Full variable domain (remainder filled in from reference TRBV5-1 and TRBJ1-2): KAGVTQTPRYLIKTRGQQVTLSCSPISGHRSVSWYQQTPGQGLQFLFEYFSETQRNKGNFPGRFSGRQFSNSRSEMNVSTLELGDSALYLCASSGGQGHANYGYTFGSGTRLTVV.

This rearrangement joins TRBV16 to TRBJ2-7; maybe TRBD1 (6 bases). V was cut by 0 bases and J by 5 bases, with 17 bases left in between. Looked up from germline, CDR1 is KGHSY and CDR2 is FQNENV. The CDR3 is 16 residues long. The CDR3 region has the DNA TGTGCCAGCAGCCAATCGTGGACAGCGACCTTCCACGAGCAGTACTTC. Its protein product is CASSQSWTATFHEQYF.

The CDR3 protein is CASSLWEGFADEQYV. Written as DNA, the CDR3 is TGTGCCAGCAGTTTATGGGAGGGATTCGCGGACGAGCAGTACGTC. V is TRBV28 and J is TRBJ2-7; TRBD2 is a possible D gene (6 bases). This CDR3 is built from 15 residues. The germline CDR1 and CDR2 sequences are MDHEN and SYDVKM. V lost 0 bases and J lost 5, with 14 bases in between.

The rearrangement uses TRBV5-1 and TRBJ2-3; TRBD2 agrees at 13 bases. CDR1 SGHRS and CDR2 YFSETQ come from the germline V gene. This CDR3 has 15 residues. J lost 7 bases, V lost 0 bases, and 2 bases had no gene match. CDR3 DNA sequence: TGCGCCAGCAGCTTGGGACTAGCGGGGGGAAATACGCAGTATTTT. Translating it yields CASSLGLAGGNTQYF.